This is a list of T cell receptor beta chains from one sample in a study of blood T cell repertoires in COVID-19. Profiled with immunoSEQ multiplex PCR; TCRdb holds only in-frame clones, not every one. The table includes 210,000 or so clones, about 84% detected once. The sample comprised PBMCs or T cells enriched from blood (not recorded which). These receptors all come from a man in his sixties who had recovered from COVID-19. The CDR3 runs from the conserved cysteine through the conserved F or W. Each record gives: V gene, D gene, CDR3 length, J gene, clone size, CDR3 DNA, CDR3 protein. A D gene is named only where the DNA matches it firmly. Where a row states a size, it is once, few, many or the class of an expanded clone; other rows omit it.

V gene: TRBV7-3; D gene: TRBD1; CDR3 length: 15; J gene: TRBJ1-2; clone size: .; CDR3 DNA: TGTGCCAGCAGCCCAACAGGGGGCGAGGGATATGGCTACACCTTC; CDR3 protein: CASSPTGGEGYGYTF
V gene: TRBV4-3; D gene: .; CDR3 length: 15; J gene: TRBJ1-6; clone size: once; CDR3 DNA: TGCGCCAGCAGCCCCTCCGGGACATCGAATTCACCCCTCCACTTT; CDR3 protein: CASSPSGTSNSPLHF
V gene: TRBV5-1; D gene: .; CDR3 length: 11; J gene: TRBJ2-5; clone size: .; CDR3 DNA: TGCGCCAGCAGCTCCCCGGAGACCCAGTACTTC; CDR3 protein: CASSSPETQYF
V gene: TRBV7-6; D gene: .; CDR3 length: 15; J gene: TRBJ2-5; clone size: .; CDR3 DNA: TGTGCCAGCAGCTTACCCCAGGGGGGTCAAGAGACCCAGTACTTC; CDR3 protein: CASSLPQGGQETQYF
V gene: TRBV4-2; D gene: TRBD1; CDR3 length: 18; J gene: TRBJ2-6; clone size: .; CDR3 DNA: TGTGCCAGCAGCCATCCGGGACAGGGGTTATCTGGGGCCAACGTCCTGACTTTC; CDR3 protein: CASSHPGQGLSGANVLTF
V gene: TRBV11-3; D gene: .; CDR3 length: 13; J gene: TRBJ1-3; clone size: .; CDR3 DNA: TGTGCCAGCAGCTCGGTCTCTGGAAACACCATATATTTT; CDR3 protein: CASSSVSGNTIYF
V gene: TRBV2; D gene: .; CDR3 length: 12; J gene: TRBJ2-7; clone size: few; CDR3 DNA: TGTGCCAGCAGTGCCACAGGGAAAGAGCAGTACTTC; CDR3 protein: CASSATGKEQYF
V gene: TRBV5-1; D gene: .; CDR3 length: 13; J gene: TRBJ1-6; clone size: few; CDR3 DNA: TGCGCCAGCAGCTTGGCGGGGAATTCACCCCTCCACTTT; CDR3 protein: CASSLAGNSPLHF
V gene: TRBV6-5; D gene: TRBD1; CDR3 length: 14; J gene: TRBJ1-5; clone size: once; CDR3 DNA: TGTGCCAGCAGTCGGGACAGGGCATATCAGCCCCAGCATTTT; CDR3 protein: CASSRDRAYQPQHF
V gene: TRBV19; D gene: TRBD1; CDR3 length: 12; J gene: TRBJ2-1; clone size: .; CDR3 DNA: TGTGCCAGTAGCCAGACAGGGAGTGAGCAGTTCTTC; CDR3 protein: CASSQTGSEQFF
V gene: TRBV10-2; D gene: TRBD2; CDR3 length: 16; J gene: TRBJ2-7; clone size: .; CDR3 DNA: TGCGCCAGCAGTGAGTCGGTGGGCCGGGAGGGCTACGAGCAGTACTTC; CDR3 protein: CASSESVGREGYEQYF
V gene: TRBV5-5; D gene: TRBD2; CDR3 length: 15; J gene: TRBJ2-1; clone size: .; CDR3 DNA: TGTGCCAGCAGCTTGTTGGCGGGGGATTACAATGAGCAGTTCTTC; CDR3 protein: CASSLLAGDYNEQFF
V gene: TRBV5-8; D gene: TRBD1; CDR3 length: 14; J gene: TRBJ2-7; clone size: .; CDR3 DNA: TGTGCCAGCAGACCTGGGACAGGAAACTACGAGCAGTACTTC; CDR3 protein: CASRPGTGNYEQYF
V gene: TRBV5-1; D gene: .; CDR3 length: 13; J gene: TRBJ1-1; clone size: .; CDR3 DNA: TGCGCCAGCAGCTTGGAGCGGGGCACTGAAGCTTTCTTT; CDR3 protein: CASSLERGTEAFF
V gene: TRBV2; D gene: TRBD1; CDR3 length: 15; J gene: TRBJ1-1; clone size: .; CDR3 DNA: TGTGCCAGCAAGGACAGGGTGGTTAGGAACACTGAAGCTTTCTTT; CDR3 protein: CASKDRVVRNTEAFF
V gene: TRBV6-5; D gene: TRBD1; CDR3 length: 12; J gene: TRBJ1-2; clone size: .; CDR3 DNA: TGTGCCAGCAGGGGACAGGGGTTTGGCTACACCTTC; CDR3 protein: CASRGQGFGYTF
V gene: TRBV5-1; D gene: .; CDR3 length: 14; J gene: TRBJ1-2; clone size: .; CDR3 DNA: TGCGCCAGCAGCTTGGCCGGGGAATGGAATGGCTACACCTTC; CDR3 protein: CASSLAGEWNGYTF
V gene: TRBV7-2; D gene: .; CDR3 length: 15; J gene: TRBJ2-3; clone size: .; CDR3 DNA: TGTGCCAGCAGCTTAGAGGAGTTCAGCACAGATACGCAGTATTTT; CDR3 protein: CASSLEEFSTDTQYF